This TCR beta chain is drawn from a study of blood T cell repertoires in COVID-19. Study-wide background: Whether acute or convalescent, the COVID-19 samples came from the United States, Italy and Spain. PBMCs, B-cell-depleted T cells, or T cells provided the cDNA or gDNA that made up the material.

This CDR3 comprises 16 residues. Germline V gene data show CDR1 as SGHTA and CDR2 as FQGNSA. Trimming removed 4 bases from V and 1 base from J; junction bases left unmatched: 3. In the original analysis: Scientists estimated how many nucleated cells there were by amplifying reference gene primers. The repertoire was sequenced with immunoSEQ multiplex PCR; TCRdb's copy has only in-frame clones and lacks some. The V and J calls and clone size were taken over from that table, and D and trimming were inferred from the DNA. The data hold 100,000 to 150,000 clones, with over 60% observed a single time. This chain joins TRBV7-2 and TRBJ2-3; 12 nucleotides line up with TRBD2. The sample taken for sequencing was peripheral blood. The TCR was taken from a woman between 65 and 79 years old with acute or convalescent COVID-19. CDR3 residues: CASSSSGGAGTDTQYF. The CDR3 nucleotides are TGTGCCAGCAGCTCTAGCGGGGGGGCCGGCACAGATACGCAGTATTTT.